The 18 T cell receptor beta chains below come from one sample, sequenced in a study of T cells in Graves' hyperthyroidism and ophthalmopathy (dated by TCRdb to 2018 to 2020). The library was prepared using multiplex PCR. The instrument given in TCRdb is Illumina HiSeq 2000. Amplification of TCR beta CDR3 regions was carried out from RNA transcripts. The TCR CDR3 was subjected to a first round of RT-PCR using the HTBI primer set and the Qiagen OneStep RT-PCR kit. Using fastp trimming at Q25 and MiXCR clonotype assembly, TCRdb reanalyzed the public sequencing data and kept in-frame beta chains. Each entry is one CDR3 protein sequence, shown with its most common DNA and genes. This sample has 480,000 or so distinct CDR3 sequences in its table, and 40% to 55% of those were observed once. Of the sample, approximately 44% falls within the top ten clones. The source material was peripheral blood or thyroid tissue (not recorded which). The receptors originated from an adult woman with Graves' disease, either hyperthyroidism or ophthalmopathy (not recorded which).

This clonotype was seen repeatedly, ten times or more. The chain is built from TRBV25-1 and TRBJ1-1; no firm D call. CDR3 size: 12 residues. V lost 1 base and J lost 8, with 8 bases in between. Germline CDR1 MGHDK, CDR2 SYGVNS. The CDR3 protein is CASSELRGEAFF. The CDR3 coding sequence is TGTGCCAGCAGTGAATTGCGGGGAGAAGCTTTCTTT.

The chain recombines TRBV20-1 with TRBJ2-2, with 7 bases identical to TRBD1. Germline-derived CDR1 and CDR2 are DFQATT and SNEGSKA (reference sequence). The CDR3 is made up of 14 amino acids. V dropped 1 base and J dropped 3; count of bases not matched to a gene: 2. CDR3: CSARGQGDTGELFF. In nucleotides, the CDR3 is TGCAGTGCTAGAGGCCAGGGGGACACCGGGGAGCTGTTTTTT.

This clonotype was seen at least ten times. The chain has TRBV10-3 and TRBJ2-2; TRBD2 matches at 12 bases. Germline V lookup: CDR1 ENHRY, CDR2 SYGVKD. V trimming: 6 bases; J trimming: 7 bases; junction bases outside the gene matches: 27. This CDR3 is 22 amino acids long. CDR3 protein: CAIRPLSFMGPKTSGSVGELFF. DNA for the CDR3: TGTGCCATCAGGCCGTTAAGTTTTATGGGACCGAAGACTAGCGGGAGTGTCGGGGAGCTGTTTTTT.

The chain joins TRBV5-4 to TRBJ2-7, with D perhaps being TRBD1 or TRBD2 (5 bases each). V was shortened by 5 bases and J by 0 bases, with 12 bases between the two germline ends. This CDR3 contains 14 residues. Germline V gene sequence: CDR1 SGHNT, CDR2 YYREEE (reference sequence). The CDR3 DNA sequence: TGTGCCAGCAGGGCGGGTGGGGGCTCCTACGAGCAGTACTTC. This sequence encodes CASRAGGGSYEQYF.

This chain links TRBV7-2 with TRBJ2-7; D perhaps matches TRBD1 (5 bases). The CDR3 length is 15 residues. Trimming stripped 1 base from V and 0 bases from J, with 10 bases between. The germline V gene has CDR1 SGHTA and CDR2 FQGNSA. This CDR3 is CASSLVQGLSYEQYF. The CDR3 coding sequence is TGTGCCAGCAGCTTAGTCCAGGGCCTCTCCTACGAGCAGTACTTC.

This clonotype was found many times. The gene calls are TRBV7-8 and TRBJ2-5; 9 nucleotides match TRBD1. This CDR3 spans 16 amino acids. The germline V gene encodes CDR1 SGHVS and CDR2 FQNEAQ. The V segment lost 1 base and the J segment 5 bases; nucleotides outside the gene matches: 8. The CDR3 DNA reads TGTGCCAGCAGCTTAGAGGGGGGGACAGGGCCGGAGACCCAGTACTTC. This codes for CASSLEGGTGPETQYF.

This clonotype was seen a handful of times. V usage is TRBV2 and J usage is TRBJ2-7; tentatively, D is TRBD1 (6 bases). CDR1 and CDR2 (germline): SNHLY, FYNNEI. Trimming left V 8 bases short and J 2 bases short, with 10 bases between. CDR3 size: 12 residues. CDR3 residues: CASRDNTYEQYF. The CDR3 nucleotides are TGTGCCAGCCGGGACAACACCTACGAGCAGTACTTC.

This clonotype appeared many times. This chain uses TRBV11-2 with TRBJ1-4, with 7 bases matching TRBD1. This CDR3 region has 15 residues. J gave up 6 bases and V 5 bases, and 9 bases lay outside the gene matches. From germline, CDR1 is SGHAT and CDR2 FQNNGV. The DNA of the CDR3 is TGTGCCAGCAGCCCCCCCAGGGGGTGGGATGAAAAACTGTTTTTT. It is translated as CASSPPRGWDEKLFF.

The chain is built from TRBV7-9 and TRBJ1-5; no firm D call. V was trimmed by 3 bases and J by 0 bases, leaving 6 bases between them. This CDR3 is built from 14 residues. Germline CDR1 and CDR2: SEHNR and FQNEAQ (reference sequence). The CDR3 bases are TGTGCCAGCAGCTTTACAGCTAGCAATCAGCCCCAGCATTTT. Amino acid sequence: CASSFTASNQPQHF. Complete variable domain (other parts from reference TRBV7-9 and TRBJ1-5): DTGVSQNPRHKITKRGQNVTFRCDPISEHNRLYWYRQTLGQGPEFLTYFQNEAQLEKSRLLSDRFSAERPKGSFSTLEIQRTEQGDSAMYLCASSFTASNQPQHFGDGTRLSIL.

This chain uses TRBV2 with TRBJ1-6, with TRBD1 matching over 7 bases. Germline V gene lookup returns CDR1 SNHLY and CDR2 FYNNEI. V lost 7 bases, J lost 10 bases, and 10 bases stayed unmatched. The CDR3 runs 14 residues. The CDR3 DNA follows: TGTGCCAGCACAAGAGACAGGGCGGCGTCACCCCTCCACTTT. Protein: CASTRDRAASPLHF.

This chain joins TRBV24-1 and TRBJ2-5, with 8 bases fitting TRBD1. This CDR3 is built from 15 residues. Trimming cost V 4 bases and J 5 bases; bases outside gene matches: 8. Germline V CDR1 and CDR2: KGHDR, SFDVKD. CDR3 region: CATSDRDRGPETQYF. CDR3 nucleotides: TGTGCCACCAGTGACCGTGACAGGGGACCGGAGACCCAGTACTTC.

This chain uses TRBV7-2 with TRBJ2-7, with D possibly TRBD1 on 6 matching bases. Germline V gene lookup returns CDR1 SGHTA and CDR2 FQGNSA. The CDR3 sequence is 16 residues long. Trimming shortened V by 0 bases and J by 2 bases, and 14 bases separated the two germline ends. The CDR3 region is CASSLAGGPLTYEQYF. The CDR3 DNA reads as TGTGCCAGCAGCTTAGCAGGGGGTCCCCTGACCTACGAGCAGTACTTC.

This clonotype was seen only once. The rearrangement joins TRBV7-8 to TRBJ1-2, with TRBD1 identical over 9 bases. The V and J ends lost 1 base and 5 bases, in that order; junction bases with no gene match: 14. The CDR3 contains 18 residues. In germline, CDR1 is SGHVS, CDR2 FQNEAQ. CDR3 coding DNA: TGTGCCAGCAGCTTAGGTCCATTGGGACAGGGTAGGAGTTATGGCTACACCTTC. Its translation: CASSLGPLGQGRSYGYTF.

With respect to this clonotype: Because it lacks the conserved phenylalanine or tryptophan at the end, this CDR3 is likely a read error. The rearrangement links TRBV7-2 to TRBJ1-1; D not certain. Germline-derived CDR1 and CDR2 are SGHTA and FQGNSA. This CDR3 is 12 amino acids long. V was clipped by 1 base and J by 4 bases, with 4 bases between them. In DNA form, the CDR3 reads TGTGCCAGCAGCTTAGTAGTCACTGAAGCTTTCCTT. Amino acids: CASSLVVTEAFL.

This clonotype was detected only a few times. V is TRBV29-1 and J is TRBJ1-2; possibly TRBD1 for D (5 bases). V lost 8 bases, J lost 4 bases, and 17 bases lay in between. Germline lookup yields CDR1 SQVTM and CDR2 ANQGSEA. The CDR3 totals 13 residues. The CDR3 DNA reads as TGCAGCTTGGGTGGGGGGTCGGCCTATGGCTACACCTTC. Translation: CSLGGGSAYGYTF.

This chain uses TRBV7-9 with TRBJ1-2; weak D call: TRBD1 (5 bases). The CDR3 is 14 residues long. The ends were cut back, 5 bases at V and 7 bases at J, with 17 bases in the middle. Germline CDR1 is SEHNR and CDR2 is FQNEAQ (reference sequence). DNA of the CDR3: TGTGCCAGCAGCCACCGGGACGGACTAATTGGCTACACCTTC. It translates to CASSHRDGLIGYTF.

This clonotype was seen ten or more times. This chain joins TRBV20-1 and TRBJ2-5; 15 bases map to TRBD2. Germline V lookup: CDR1 DFQATT, CDR2 SNEGSKA (reference sequence). V shed 1 base, J shed 4 bases, and the junction held 4 bases outside the gene matches. This CDR3 is built from 16 residues. The CDR3 is CSARAPGLAGGETQYF. The CDR3 DNA sequence: TGCAGTGCTAGAGCCCCGGGACTAGCGGGAGGAGAGACCCAGTACTTC.

The chain carries TRBV7-2 and TRBJ1-5, with a possible D match to TRBD1 (6 bases). This CDR3 is 16 amino acids long. Germline V gene lookup returns CDR1 SGHTA and CDR2 FQGNSA. V was cut by 5 bases and J by 6 bases, with 20 bases left in between. The CDR3 sequence is CASSPTGRGRAQPQHF. CDR3 coding DNA: TGTGCCAGCAGCCCCACTGGGCGGGGGCGTGCTCAGCCCCAGCATTTT.